This T cell receptor beta chain was recorded in a study of blood T cell repertoires in COVID-19. Across the study: Whether acute or convalescent, the COVID-19 samples came from the United States, Italy and Spain.

Sequencing was performed with immunoSEQ multiplex PCR; in TCRdb, only in-frame clones are kept and a portion is missing. The sample holds fewer than 250,000 clones, 84% seen once. Germline CDR1 reads MNHNY; CDR2 reads SVGAGI (reference sequence). The CDR3 runs to 15 residues. V shed 0 bases and J shed 6 bases, with 12 bases lying between them. The source is a woman in her thirties who had been exposed to COVID-19. V is TRBV6-6 and J is TRBJ1-5; D gene ambiguous. The specimen was PBMCs or T cells enriched from blood (not recorded which). The CDR3 sequence is CASSYSMASSQPQHF. CDR3 coding DNA: TGTGCCAGCAGTTACTCGATGGCATCTAGTCAGCCCCAGCATTTT.